This TCR beta chain originates from a study of T cell responses to AZD1222 COVID-19 vaccine. The V and J ends lost 4 bases and 5 bases, in that order; junction bases with no gene match: 4. The CDR3 is 14 residues long. Per germline, CDR1 MNHEY and CDR2 SMNVEV (reference sequence). As for this clone: The antigen is unknown.

Study-level results: Repertoire samples came only from after the peak T cell response. Only 5 or 6 people who got AZD1222 tested seropositive at baseline.

Profiled with immunoSEQ multiplex PCR; TCRdb holds only in-frame clones, not every one. The table has 110,000 to 150,000 clones, around 85% seen once. This chain uses TRBV27 with TRBJ1-2; 10 bases match TRBD1. The origin of this receptor is an adult in good health. The sample consisted of peripheral blood, taken on day 0 of AZD1222 vaccination. As DNA, the CDR3 is TGTGCCAGCAGTTCACCGGGACAGGGGTATGGCTACACCTTC. As protein: CASSSPGQGYGYTF.